These T cell receptor beta chains were read from a single sample in a study of T cell responses to AZD1222 COVID-19 vaccine. Method: immunoSEQ multiplex PCR; TCRdb's copy keeps in-frame clones and lacks some. Of fewer than 120,000 clones listed, roughly 92% are singletons. The sequencing here drew on peripheral blood, taken 28 days after the second AZD1222 dose. These receptors all come from an adult who received the AZD1222 COVID-19 vaccine. Both conserved end residues are part of each CDR3. Clone sizes are given selectively: once, few, many, or a class where the clone is expanded.

.	TRBV9	TRBJ2-7	15	CASSVEGHYSYEQYF
.	TRBV18	TRBJ1-6	15	CASSPGTGPYSPLHF
once	TRBV5-6	TRBJ2-7	19	CASSFFGLAGPGGTYEQYF
.	TRBV7-9	TRBJ1-4	16	CASSLGQGATNEKLFF
.	TRBV6-2/TRBV6-3	TRBJ2-5	11	CASSLGETQYF
.	TRBV10-2	TRBJ1-1	12	CASSESLIESLF
few	TRBV7-2	TRBJ1-5	15	CASSLVSGRVQPQHF
.	TRBV6-5	TRBJ1-6	14	CASSYGGKNSPLHF
.	TRBV7-2	TRBJ1-5	13	CASSLVRVQPQHF
.	TRBV4-1	TRBJ1-2	15	CASSQFTGGDYGYTF
.	TRBV2	TRBJ2-1	12	CASRDRSNEQFF